The 22 T cell receptor beta chains given below trace back to one sample, sequenced in a study of blood T cells in healthy people across ages. Through a sample-barcoded 5' primer and a J-beta primer mix, a second PCR was run for roughly 6 to 11 cycles. TCRdb ran MiXCR on the 5' RACE reads and lists one entry per CDR3 protein. This table holds 650,000 or so distinct CDR3 sequences, 40% to 65% found once. The sequencing sample was made of blood. Receptors were obtained from a woman over 75 in good health.

The chain joins TRBV7-9 to TRBJ1-6, with TRBD1 matching over 7 bases. Germline V gives CDR1 SEHNR, CDR2 FQNEAQ (reference sequence). V gave up 0 bases and J gave up 14 bases; unmatched junction bases: 13. CDR3 length equals 16 residues. The CDR3 here is CASSLAAGTEGFTLHF. The CDR3 DNA reads TGTGCCAGCAGCTTAGCGGCCGGGACAGAAGGATTCACCCTCCACTTT.

This rearrangement joins TRBV7-2 to TRBJ2-1, with 8 bases fitting TRBD2. The germline V gene encodes CDR1 SGHTA and CDR2 FQGNSA. J gave up 13 bases and V 5 bases, and 16 bases lay outside the gene matches. The CDR3 runs 15 residues. CDR3 nucleotide sequence: TGTGCCAGCAGCCGGAAGACTAGCGTGGAAGAGACCCAGTTCTTC. Protein: CASSRKTSVEETQFF.

At least ten counts were recorded for this clonotype. The V gene is TRBV12-3 or TRBV12-4, the J gene TRBJ2-5, with D tentatively TRBD1 or TRBD2 (5 bases each). CDR3 length: 14 amino acids. V lost 10 bases and J lost 1, with 16 bases in between. Here the CDR3 DNA reads TGTGCCATTGCTACCCACGGGACCCAAGAGACCCAGTACTTC. Translation gives CAIATHGTQETQYF.

Ten or more counts support this clonotype. The chain joins TRBV24-1 to TRBJ2-1; the D is unclear. Trimming pared 3 bases from V and 7 bases from J, leaving 12 bases between. Germline V gene data show CDR1 as KGHDR and CDR2 as SFDVKD. CDR3 length: 14 amino acids. CDR3 amino acids: CATSDPRLGNEQFF. The CDR3 DNA sequence: TGTGCCACCAGTGATCCCCGGTTGGGGAATGAGCAGTTCTTC.

The chain combines TRBV7-2 with TRBJ2-1, with D unclear. Germline assignment: CDR1 SGHTA and CDR2 FQGNSA. Trimming shortened V by 7 bases and J by 5 bases, and 15 bases separated the two germline ends. There are 14 residues in the CDR3. CDR3 sequence (DNA): TGTGCCAGCACCCACTACAGAAATGACAATGAGCAGTTCTTC. Translating it yields CASTHYRNDNEQFF.

The genes are TRBV5-1 and TRBJ1-4; tentative D call: TRBD1 (5 bases). Trimming pared 3 bases from V and 1 base from J, leaving 10 bases between. The CDR3 is 15 amino acids. The germline V gene has CDR1 SGHRS and CDR2 YFSETQ. CDR3 region: CASSSLGETNEKLFF. For the CDR3, the DNA is TGCGCCAGCAGCTCGCTAGGGGAAACTAATGAAAAACTGTTTTTT.

The table lists this clonotype with many counts. The chain employs TRBV18 and TRBJ2-3; a possible D gene is TRBD2 (5 bases). V gave up 11 bases and J gave up 3 bases, with 18 bases separating them. The V gene's germline CDR1 is KGHSH and CDR2 LQKENI. CDR3 length equals 14 residues. CDR3: CAAEDQYRTDTQYF. The CDR3 nucleotides are TGTGCCGCGGAGGACCAATACCGAACAGATACGCAGTATTTT.

The chain uses TRBV20-1 and TRBJ2-1, with 12 bases identical to TRBD2. Looked up from germline, CDR1 is DFQATT and CDR2 is SNEGSKA (reference sequence). The CDR3 totals 16 residues. V lost 6 bases, J lost 7 bases, and 13 bases stayed unmatched. CDR3 loop: CSARNLRLAGANEQFF. Written as DNA, the CDR3 is TGCAGTGCGCGAAACCTTCGACTAGCGGGAGCTAATGAGCAGTTCTTC.

This chain links TRBV20-1 with TRBJ1-5; no firm D call. There are 13 residues in the CDR3. Trimming pared 5 bases from V and 0 bases from J, leaving 8 bases between. Per the germline V gene, CDR1 is DFQATT and CDR2 is SNEGSKA (reference sequence). DNA of the CDR3: TGCAGTGCTGCAGAGAATAGCAATCAGCCCCAGCATTTT. Translated: CSAAENSNQPQHF.

For this clonotype: This clone may be a read error of a much larger clone one base away. V is TRBV12-3 or TRBV12-4 and J is TRBJ1-1, with D possibly being TRBD1 (6 bases). The CDR3 loop spans 14 amino acids. The V end lost 7 bases, the J end lost 9 bases, and 21 bases lay between the germline ends. CDR3 amino acids: CASTSGGTGLKAFF. CDR3 nucleotides: TGTGCCAGCACGTCGGGTGGCACAGGGTTGAAAGCTTTCTTT.

The CDR3 sequence is CASSLGSGMDTEAFF. DNA of the CDR3: TGTGCCAGCAGTTTAGGCAGCGGCATGGACACTGAAGCTTTCTTT. The chain uses TRBV12-3 or TRBV12-4 and TRBJ1-1, with unresolved D. The CDR3 consists of 15 residues. Trimming pared 1 base from V and 3 bases from J, leaving 12 bases between.

This clonotype was seen many times. This rearrangement joins TRBV4-1 to TRBJ2-3; D is unclear. Germline-derived CDR1 and CDR2 are MGHRA and YSYEKL. V was trimmed by 0 bases and J by 2 bases, leaving 6 bases between them. This CDR3 has 14 residues. Written as DNA, the CDR3 is TGCGCCAGCAGCCAAGAGCGGTACACAGATACGCAGTATTTT. Translated, it gives CASSQERYTDTQYF.

On this clonotype itself: This may be a read error, as it is one base from a much larger clone. The chain combines TRBV6-6 with TRBJ1-1; D is unclear. The CDR3 covers 12 residues. Germline CDR1 MNHNY, CDR2 SVGAGI (reference sequence). The CDR3 DNA reads TGTGCCGGCAGTTCCGAAGGGTACAAAGCTTTCTTT. It specifies CAGSSEGYKAFF.

This clonotype was detected only once. Being one base from a much bigger clone, this may be a read error. The chain combines TRBV7-9 with TRBJ2-1; D not resolved. CDR1 SEHNR and CDR2 FQNEAQ come from the germline V gene (reference sequence). The germline V and J ends were trimmed by 10 bases and 0 bases, with 13 bases remaining between them. This CDR3 has 14 residues. The CDR3 reads CATQNTSSYNEQFF. Written as DNA, the CDR3 is TGTGCCACCCAGAACACGAGCTCCTACAATGAGCAGTTCTTC.

The sample holds a few counts of this clonotype. The chain has TRBV4-1 and TRBJ2-5; D is undetermined. V dropped 3 bases and J dropped 2 bases, with 13 bases sitting between them. The CDR3 spans 15 residues. Germline V CDR1 and CDR2: MGHRA, YSYEKL. The CDR3 here is CASSQTGLGQETQYF. CDR3 DNA: TGCGCCAGCAGCCAGACTGGGTTAGGGCAAGAGACCCAGTACTTC.

This clonotype was recorded at least ten times. The chain couples TRBV11-2 to TRBJ2-5, with unresolved D. Trimming removed 1 base at V and 5 bases at J, with 14 bases between. Per the germline V gene, CDR1 is SGHAT and CDR2 is FQNNGV. The CDR3 is made up of 15 amino acids. CDR3 sequence reads: CASSLGLPGRETQYF. CDR3 DNA: TGTGCCAGCAGCTTAGGTCTTCCGGGTCGGGAGACCCAGTACTTC.

The table lists this clonotype with a few counts. CDR3 coding DNA: TGCGCCAGCAGCAGGACAGCCCAGAACACTGAAGCTTTCTTT. The encoded protein is CASSRTAQNTEAFF. The rearrangement joins TRBV5-1 to TRBJ1-1; tentatively, D is TRBD1 (6 bases). Looked up from germline, CDR1 is SGHRS and CDR2 is YFSETQ. V lost 4 bases, J lost 1 base, and 11 bases lay in between. The CDR3 contains 14 residues.

This clonotype appeared a few times. This rearrangement joins TRBV19 to TRBJ1-1; no definite D call. Between the trimmed V and J ends, which lost 2 bases and 3 bases, there was a span of 10 bases. The CDR3 loop spans 14 amino acids. Germline V lookup: CDR1 LNHDA, CDR2 SQIVND (reference sequence). As DNA, the CDR3 is TGTGCCAGTAGTATACGAGGAGCGGACACTGAAGCTTTCTTT. It codes for CASSIRGADTEAFF.

This clonotype came up many times. V gene TRBV4-1 combines with J gene TRBJ2-1, with TRBD2 as a possible D gene (5 bases). The ends were cut back, 4 bases at V and 0 bases at J, with 10 bases in the middle. Germline assignment: CDR1 MGHRA and CDR2 YSYEKL. This CDR3 is built from 15 residues. Here the CDR3 reads CASSPTTNSYNEQFF. The CDR3 region has the DNA TGCGCCAGCAGCCCGACTACGAACTCCTACAATGAGCAGTTCTTC.

On this clonotype itself: A much more abundant neighbour one base away suggests this may be a read error. V is TRBV20-1 and J is TRBJ1-5; tentative D call: TRBD1 (5 bases). The germline V gene has CDR1 DFQATT and CDR2 SNEGSKA (reference sequence). Trimming stripped 6 bases from V and 5 bases from J, with 23 bases between. The CDR3 runs 16 residues. The CDR3 here is CSATRHGAYEDQPQHF. CDR3 bases: TGCAGTGCCACCCGACACGGGGCCTACGAGGATCAGCCCCAGCATTTT.

This rearrangement joins TRBV25-1 to TRBJ2-2, with D tentatively TRBD1 or TRBD2 (7 bases each). The CDR3 is 15 residues long. V lost 3 bases and J 6 bases, leaving 14 bases between the germline ends. Germline assignment: CDR1 MGHDK and CDR2 SYGVNS. CDR3 coding DNA: TGTGCCAGCAGTGATAGGGAGGGGGCCCCCGGGGAGCTGTTTTTT. Its translation: CASSDREGAPGELFF. Filled out from reference TRBV25-1 and TRBJ2-2, the complete variable domain reads EADIYQTPRYLVIGTGKKITLECSQTMGHDKMYWYQQDPGMELHLIHYSYGVNSTEKGDLSSESTVSRIRTEHFPLTLESARPSHTSQYLCASSDREGAPGELFFGEGSRLTVL.

There are a few counts of this clonotype. A read error may explain this, as a much larger clone is one base away. The rearrangement joins TRBV7-9 to TRBJ2-3; the D is unclear. The CDR3 runs to 14 residues. CDR1 is SEHNR and CDR2 is FQNEAQ in the germline V gene (reference sequence). V dropped 5 bases and J dropped 2 bases, with 11 bases sitting between them. The chain's CDR3 is CASSAPWNTDTQYF. Written as DNA, the CDR3 is TGTGCCAGCAGCGCCCCGTGGAACACAGATACGCAGTATTTT.